The source of this T cell receptor beta chain is a study of control samples from healthy donors and cancer patients. The table came from immunoSEQ multiplex PCR; TCRdb's copy has only in-frame clones and leaves some out. The data contain some 120,000 clones, roughly 90% of them seen just once; the ten biggest clones take up around 2%. The CDR3 is made up of 15 amino acids. From germline, CDR1 is SGHRS and CDR2 YFSETQ. V dropped 0 bases and J dropped 3; count of bases not matched to a gene: 2. The TCR was taken from a man younger than 35 in good health. The rearrangement joins TRBV5-1 to TRBJ2-3; 9 positions agree with TRBD1. Sequencing used blood. The CDR3 protein is CASSLAGQGTDTQYF. The CDR3 coding sequence is TGCGCCAGCAGCTTGGCAGGACAGGGGACAGATACGCAGTATTTT.